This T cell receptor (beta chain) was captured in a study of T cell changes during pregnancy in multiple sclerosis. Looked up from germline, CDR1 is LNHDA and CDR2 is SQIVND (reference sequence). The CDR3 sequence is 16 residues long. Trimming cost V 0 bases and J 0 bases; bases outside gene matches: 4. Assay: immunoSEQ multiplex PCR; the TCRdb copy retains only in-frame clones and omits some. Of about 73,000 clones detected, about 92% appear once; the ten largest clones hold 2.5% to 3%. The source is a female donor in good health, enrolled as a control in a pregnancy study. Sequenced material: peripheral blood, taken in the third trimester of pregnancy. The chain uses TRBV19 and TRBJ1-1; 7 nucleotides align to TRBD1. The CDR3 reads CASSIDLRGMNTEAFF. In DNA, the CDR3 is TGTGCCAGTAGTATAGATCTCAGGGGGATGAACACTGAAGCTTTCTTT.